This T cell receptor (beta chain) was recorded in a study of shared clonotypes between healthy human individuals. Study-wide points: The study generally estimated greater richness for naive than memory subsets.

It was about 180 ng DNA, approximately 30,000 T cell genomes, that sorted-subset replicate PCRs used. Produced via immunoSEQ multiplex PCR; TCRdb's table is partial and in-frame only. Seen here are millions of clones, approximately 90% observed once, and the top ten hold 0.14%. In regard to this clone: The antigen remains unidentified.

Germline loops: CDR1 MGHRA, CDR2 YSYEKL. This CDR3 is 15 amino acids long. V lost 1 base and J 3 bases, leaving 13 bases between the germline ends. Sequenced input: naive CD4+ T cells sorted from blood. This sample's subset: CD45RA+ positively selected. The receptor comes from a man aged 18 to 30 in good health. The chain carries TRBV4-1 and TRBJ2-7, with D tentatively TRBD2 (6 bases). The CDR3 spells CASSQGSSGFYEQYF. The CDR3 nucleotides are TGCGCCAGCAGCCAAGGTTCGAGCGGGTTCTACGAGCAGTACTTC.